This TCR beta chain appears in the sequencing data of a study of prognosis after radiotherapy for stage I lung cancer. Study summary: About 7 patients presented with squamous cell carcinoma, roughly twelve with adenocarcinoma. Findings of the study overall: Whether the expanded TCR clones were tumor-specific was not determined. Reduced unique TCR clone counts were recorded after stereotactic body radiation therapy, with a median of 10,088 versus 6,861.

The genomic DNA TCR beta CDR3 region underwent two rounds of multiplex PCR. Initially, in first-round PCR, primers specific to each TRBV and TRBJ gene were used. One entry per CDR3 protein results from TCRdb running MiXCR on the multiplex PCR reads. The sample contains fewer than 35,000 distinct CDR3 sequences, 48% of which appear only once. The count of this clonotype is one. Its antigen remains unknown. A read error is possible here, since a much larger clone lies one base away. The sequence was obtained from a donor over 45 with non-small cell lung cancer. This specimen consisted of PBMCs, obtained before or after stereotactic body radiation therapy (not recorded which).

DNA for the CDR3: TGTGCCAGCAGCTTGGCCAGGGGTGTCGGCACCGGGGAGCTGTTTTTT. Translation gives CASSLARGVGTGELFF. The rearrangement links TRBV5-4 to TRBJ2-2; tentative D call: TRBD1 (6 bases). The CDR3 is 16 residues long. The V and J ends lost 0 bases and 4 bases respectively, with 13 bases between them. Germline V CDR1 and CDR2: SGHNT, YYREEE (reference sequence).